This TCR beta chain derives from a study of T cell responses to AZD1222 COVID-19 vaccine. This table comes from immunoSEQ multiplex PCR, and its TCRdb copy is limited to in-frame clones, with some not included. Of approximately 150,000 clones listed, roughly 90% are singletons. Study-wide findings and caveats: Seropositivity was recorded at baseline in only 6 or 7 AZD1222 recipients. Spike-specific TCRs gained breadth and depth after people received two AZD1222 doses. Repertoires were obtained only post-peak T cell response. Vaccine-associated CD4 TCRs ranged over spike, dominating at 160-218 and 743-854.

To note about this clone: Its antigen is not known.

Germline CDR1 reads LNHNV; CDR2 reads YYDKDF (reference sequence). With 1 base removed from V and 4 bases from J, the gap between germline ends came to 14 bases. There are 15 residues in the CDR3. This specimen was peripheral blood, taken 28 days after the second AZD1222 dose. The receptor's source is an adult who received the AZD1222 COVID-19 vaccine. This sequence joins TRBV15 and TRBJ2-7; D is perhaps TRBD1 (5 bases). CDR3 amino acids: CATSRAETVTYEQYF. DNA of the CDR3: TGTGCCACCAGCAGAGCCGAGACAGTGACTTACGAGCAGTACTTC.